This T cell receptor beta chain is drawn from a study of cytomegalovirus exposure and HLA in healthy donors. Findings and limits, study-wide: There were some public TCRs occurring in many donors, but most TCR sequences were rare.

The CDR3 spans 14 residues. Germline V gene lookup returns CDR1 LNHDA and CDR2 SQIVND (reference sequence). Trimming took 10 bases from V and 3 from J; bases not matched to a gene: 12. Likely unrecorded immune exposures existed in these nominally healthy donors. 13 Jbeta primers and 60 Vbeta primers were used for the PCR. Clones were read by immunoSEQ multiplex PCR, and TCRdb kept only the in-frame ones, dropping some. Among about 150,000 clones listed, over 80% were seen once. This clone was seen only a few times. The antigen remains undetermined. The J gene is TRBJ2-7, the V gene TRBV19; 7 bases fit TRBD1. Sequencing was performed on PBMCs. This clonotype was obtained from a boy between 2 and 10 years old in good health and CMV-seronegative. The CDR3 DNA sequence: TGTGCCACCTCCGACCGGGACAGTAGCTACGAGCAGTACTTC. Translating gives CATSDRDSSYEQYF.